The 21 T cell receptor beta chains listed next were all sequenced from one sample in a study of siplizumab effects on memory and regulatory T cells. Profiled with immunoSEQ multiplex PCR; TCRdb holds only in-frame clones, not every one. The table shows more than 85,000 clones, with 94% occurring only once. The sequencing sample was made of Tregs sorted from blood. The receptors originated from a human donor in good health.

The rearrangement links TRBV5-1 to TRBJ2-5; D is undetermined. The ends were cut back, 5 bases at V and 5 bases at J, with 25 bases in the middle. Per germline, CDR1 SGHRS and CDR2 YFSETQ. This CDR3 spans 17 amino acids. CDR3 sequence reads: CASRRSNGTPSWETQYF. In DNA form, the CDR3 reads TGCGCCAGCAGACGCTCTAATGGCACCCCAAGTTGGGAGACCCAGTACTTC.

This clone came up once. J is TRBJ2-3 and V is TRBV7-9; 8 positions agree with TRBD1. CDR3 size: 16 residues. CDR1 and CDR2 (germline): SEHNR, FQNEAQ (reference sequence). V dropped 5 bases and J dropped 0; count of bases not matched to a gene: 7. This chain's CDR3 is CASSARTGQSTDTQYF. The CDR3 DNA reads as TGTGCCAGCAGCGCGCGGACAGGGCAAAGCACAGATACGCAGTATTTT. The full variable domain, completed using reference TRBV7-9 and TRBJ2-3, is DTGVSQNPRHKITKRGQNVTFRCDPISEHNRLYWYRQTLGQGPEFLTYFQNEAQLEKSRLLSDRFSAERPKGSFSTLEIQRTEQGDSAMYLCASSARTGQSTDTQYFGPGTRLTVL.

Note on this clone: The sample holds other DNA sequences that translate to the same CDR3. The J gene is TRBJ2-6, the V gene TRBV5-1; no clear D gene. The CDR3 extends over 13 amino acids. Trimming shortened V by 5 bases and J by 0 bases, and 3 bases separated the two germline ends. CDR1 and CDR2 from the germline V gene are SGHRS and YFSETQ. CDR3 protein: CASSLSGANVLTF. In DNA form, the CDR3 reads TGCGCCAGCAGTCTCTCTGGGGCCAACGTCCTGACTTTC. The variable domain in full, with the rest retrieved from reference TRBV5-1 and TRBJ2-6, is KAGVTQTPRYLIKTRGQQVTLSCSPISGHRSVSWYQQTPGQGLQFLFEYFSETQRNKGNFPGRFSGRQFSNSRSEMNVSTLELGDSALYLCASSLSGANVLTFGAGSRLTVL.

The chain is built from TRBV11-3 and TRBJ2-2; D is unresolved. V was pared by 5 bases and J by 7 bases, with 11 bases between. The CDR3 consists of 13 residues. Germline V gene sequence: CDR1 SGHNT, CDR2 YENEEA. This CDR3 is CASSIRPFGELFF. CDR3 bases: TGTGCCAGCAGCATTAGACCGTTCGGGGAGCTGTTTTTT.

The rearrangement uses TRBV6-5 and TRBJ2-4; the match to TRBD2 covers 8 bases. V lost 6 bases to trimming and J lost 3 bases; unmatched junction nucleotides: 7. Germline CDR1 is MNHEY and CDR2 is SVGAGI. The CDR3 contains 15 residues. The CDR3 region is CASSPRGGRKNIQYF. CDR3 sequence (DNA): TGTGCCAGCAGCCCTCGGGGGGGGCGCAAAAACATTCAGTACTTC.

This chain connects TRBV6-4 to TRBJ2-2; D not certain. CDR3 length: 14 amino acids. Trimming removed 6 bases from V and 2 bases from J, with 10 bases in between. Germline V lookup: CDR1 MRHNA, CDR2 SNTAGT. Written as DNA, the CDR3 is TGTGCCAGCAGACCTCTTGGAAACACCGGGGAGCTGTTTTTT. Its protein product is CASRPLGNTGELFF.

The chain uses TRBV13 and TRBJ2-6; TRBD1 might be the D (6 bases). The CDR3 is made up of 18 amino acids. CDR1 and CDR2 (germline): PRHDT, FYEKMQ (reference sequence). Trimming shortened V by 5 bases and J by 0 bases, and 17 bases separated the two germline ends. For the CDR3, the DNA is TGTGCCAGCAGCCAGGGGAGACATACCTACTCTGGGGCCAACGTCCTGACTTTC. This gives the protein CASSQGRHTYSGANVLTF.

The chain recombines TRBV15 with TRBJ1-1; tentatively, D is TRBD1 (6 bases). The length of the CDR3 is 16 residues. Trimming pared 3 bases from V and 1 base from J, leaving 15 bases between. Per the germline V gene, CDR1 is LNHNV and CDR2 is YYDKDF (reference sequence). The CDR3 nucleotides read TGTGCCACCAGCAGGAGCCGCAGGGGCTGGAACACTGAAGCTTTCTTT. Protein sequence: CATSRSRRGWNTEAFF.

The gene calls are TRBV15 and TRBJ2-7; 10 bases align to TRBD1. From germline, CDR1 is LNHNV and CDR2 YYDKDF (reference sequence). The CDR3 covers 17 residues. V shed 5 bases, J shed 1 base, and the junction held 11 bases outside the gene matches. The CDR3 reads CATSRRIGTGVSYEQYF. The CDR3 DNA reads TGTGCCACCAGCCGACGAATCGGGACAGGGGTTTCCTACGAGCAGTACTTC.

CDR3 DNA: TGTGCCAGCAGCCAAGAGACCTGGAAGGAATCAGATGGCTACACCTTC. This sequence encodes CASSQETWKESDGYTF. The chain links TRBV4-2 to TRBJ1-2; D not certain. Trimming pared 0 bases from V and 6 bases from J, leaving 17 bases between. The CDR3 length is 16 residues. In germline, CDR1 is LGHNA, CDR2 YNFKEQ.

The chain recombines TRBV30 with TRBJ2-7; 10 positions agree with TRBD1. CDR1 is GTSNPN and CDR2 is SVGIG in the germline V gene (reference sequence). This CDR3 spans 14 amino acids. V shed 2 bases, J shed 5 bases, and the junction held 6 bases outside the gene matches. CDR3 in amino acids: CAWSRLGTGDEQYF. Here the CDR3 DNA reads TGTGCCTGGAGTCGTTTGGGGACAGGGGACGAGCAGTACTTC.

The V and J genes are TRBV5-6 and TRBJ2-5; TRBD1 might be the D (6 bases). Trimming pared 4 bases from V and 4 bases from J, leaving 11 bases between. The CDR3 loop spans 13 amino acids. Germline loops: CDR1 SGHDT, CDR2 YYEEEE. The CDR3 nucleotides read TGTGCCAGCAGCGGGCAGGGGTTAGAGACCCAGTACTTC. Amino acids: CASSGQGLETQYF.

CDR3 nucleotides: TGCGCCAGCACCTACCCGGTGGTGGAGACCCAGTACTTC. It encodes CASTYPVVETQYF. V is TRBV10-1 and J is TRBJ2-5, with no clear D. The V gene's germline CDR1 is WNHNN and CDR2 SYGVQD (reference sequence). This CDR3 region has 13 residues. Trimming stripped 7 bases from V and 5 bases from J, with 14 bases between.

CDR3 in DNA: TGTGCCACCAGCAGTAAGTTAGCCAAAAACATTCAGTACTTC. Translation: CATSSKLAKNIQYF. The chain is built from TRBV15 and TRBJ2-4; D uncertain. The germline CDR1 and CDR2 sequences are LNHNV and YYDKDF (reference sequence). Trimming removed 3 bases from V and 0 bases from J, with 6 bases in between. CDR3 length equals 14 residues. Filled out from reference TRBV15 and TRBJ2-4, the complete variable domain reads DAMVIQNPRYQVTQFGKPVTLSCSQTLNHNVMYWYQQKSSQAPKLLFHYYDKDFNNEADTPDNFQSRRPNTSFCFLDIRSPGLGDTAMYLCATSSKLAKNIQYFGAGTRLSVL.

The chain joins TRBV27 to TRBJ2-2, with D uncertain. CDR1 is MNHEY, CDR2 SMNVEV, per germline (reference sequence). The CDR3 length is 17 residues. Deletions cut 4 bases from V and 0 bases from J, with 15 bases between. The CDR3 sequence: CASSYSFYFANTGELFF. CDR3 sequence (DNA): TGTGCCAGCAGTTACTCTTTTTACTTCGCGAACACCGGGGAGCTGTTTTTT.

V usage is TRBV5-4 and J usage is TRBJ1-5; D perhaps matches TRBD1 (5 bases). This CDR3 is 15 amino acids long. Deletions cut 1 base from V and 3 bases from J, with 11 bases between. Germline V gene lookup returns CDR1 SGHNT and CDR2 YYREEE (reference sequence). In DNA, the CDR3 is TGTGCCAGCAGCTTGTTTGGGACTAACAATCAGCCCCAGCATTTT. Amino acid sequence: CASSLFGTNNQPQHF.

CDR3 sequence: CASSQEGLAGGDEQFF. The CDR3 bases are TGCGCCAGCAGCCAAGAAGGACTAGCGGGAGGAGATGAGCAGTTCTTC. V gene TRBV4-1 combines with J gene TRBJ2-1; TRBD2 agrees at 14 bases. CDR3 length equals 16 residues. J was trimmed by 8 bases and V by 0 bases; bases with no gene match: 3. Germline values: CDR1 MGHRA, CDR2 YSYEKL.

V gene TRBV29-1 combines with J gene TRBJ2-2, with TRBD2 identical over 12 bases. The germline gives CDR1 SQVTM, CDR2 ANQGSEA. The length of the CDR3 is 16 residues. With 5 bases clipped from V and 6 bases from J, the junction kept 10 bases outside the gene matches. The CDR3 region is CSVHKLAGGIPGELFF. The DNA of the CDR3 is TGCAGCGTTCATAAACTAGCGGGAGGAATCCCCGGGGAGCTGTTTTTT.

The chain employs TRBV18 and TRBJ2-7, with 9 bases that match TRBD1. Germline CDR1 and CDR2: KGHSH and LQKENI. The CDR3 has 18 residues. Losses at the gene ends were 3 bases for V and 6 bases for J; bases not matched to a gene: 18. In DNA form, the CDR3 reads TGTGCCAGCTCACCCCACGTTAGTTTAACAGGGGGCGGGATCGAGCAGTACTTC. It yields the protein CASSPHVSLTGGGIEQYF.

This clone was seen just once. This chain links TRBV7-3 with TRBJ2-1; 8 positions match TRBD2. The CDR3 covers 17 residues. The ends lost 0 bases at V and 7 bases at J; junction bases unmatched: 11. Germline V gene lookup returns CDR1 SGHTA and CDR2 FQGTGA. The CDR3 reads CASSLTQREYDGNEQFF. The CDR3 DNA sequence: TGTGCCAGCAGCTTAACCCAGCGGGAGTATGATGGGAATGAGCAGTTCTTC.

The V and J genes are TRBV5-1 and TRBJ2-1; the D is unclear. Trimming took 2 bases from V and 0 from J, leaving 9 bases between them. CDR3 length equals 15 residues. Germline CDR1 and CDR2: SGHRS and YFSETQ. Written as DNA, the CDR3 is TGCGCCAGCAGCTTCGACGTAAGCTCCTACAATGAGCAGTTCTTC. It yields the protein CASSFDVSSYNEQFF.